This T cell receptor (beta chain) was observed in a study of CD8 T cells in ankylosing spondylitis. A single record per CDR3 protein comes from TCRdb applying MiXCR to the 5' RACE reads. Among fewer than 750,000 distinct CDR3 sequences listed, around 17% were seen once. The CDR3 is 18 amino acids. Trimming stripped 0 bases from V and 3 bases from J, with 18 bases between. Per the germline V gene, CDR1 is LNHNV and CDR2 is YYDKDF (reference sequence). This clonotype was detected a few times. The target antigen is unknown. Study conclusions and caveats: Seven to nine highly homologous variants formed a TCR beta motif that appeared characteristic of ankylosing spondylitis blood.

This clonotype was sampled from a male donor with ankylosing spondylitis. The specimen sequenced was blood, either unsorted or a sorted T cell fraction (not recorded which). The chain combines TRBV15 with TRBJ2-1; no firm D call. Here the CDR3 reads CATSRDLSSRTIYNEQFF. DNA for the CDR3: TGTGCCACCAGCAGAGATCTCTCTAGTCGGACCATCTACAATGAGCAGTTCTTC.